The TCR beta chain under discussion was sequenced for a study of T cell changes during pregnancy in multiple sclerosis (dated by TCRdb to between 2018 and 2020). About the full investigation: The study examined how the T cell repertoire changed over the course of pregnancy in women with multiple sclerosis.

For this chain, trimming is 4 bases at the V end and 6 bases at the J end, and the number of junction bases without a gene match is 4. From the cysteine up to the phenylalanine, the CDR3 has a length of 13 residues. The DNA shown is the 39-base CDR3, in frame from base 1. From a lookup of the germline V gene (reference sequence), CDR1 and CDR2 are GTSNPN and SVGIG. The library was produced with the immunoSEQ multiplex PCR assay. Held by TCRdb, this immuneACCESS table contains in-frame sequences only and omits some clones. Under half of the omission traces to an unresolved V gene where checked; the cause of the rest is unknown. The table for this sample lists around 100,000 clones; around 90% of them were counted only once. Clones ranked in the top ten supply about 1.6% of the sample. Worth noting for this clone: The specificity of this receptor is unknown. The record has no base qualities; no much larger clone is one base away.

This specimen consisted of peripheral blood, obtained in the third trimester of pregnancy. This TCR was sampled from a female donor with multiple sclerosis, enrolled in a pregnancy study. Recombination linked TRBV30 to TRBJ2-2; the junction holds 8 bases that match TRBD2. The sequenced DNA: TGTGCCTGGAATTTGCGGGGGGCCGGGGAGCTGTTTTTT. Translated, it reads CAWNLRGAGELFF.